The 30 T cell receptor beta chains given below trace back to one sample, sequenced in a study of high-grade serous ovarian cancer treatment subgroups. The method was immunoSEQ multiplex PCR; TCRdb's version includes in-frame clones alone and lacks a portion of them. The sample shows thousands of clones, 60% to 75% of them seen only once. Tumor samples were obtained before definitive surgery or chemotherapy. The sample consisted of tumor tissue. These receptors were obtained from a human donor with high-grade serous ovarian cancer.

The genes are TRBV5-5 and TRBJ2-7; D is undetermined. CDR3 length equals 12 residues. Germline V CDR1 and CDR2: SGHKS, YYEKEE (reference sequence). The ends were cut back, 4 bases at V and 6 bases at J, with 11 bases in the middle. This CDR3 is CASSRALGEQYF. The CDR3 DNA reads TGTGCCAGCAGCAGGGCTCTCGGCGAGCAGTACTTC.

The V gene is TRBV5-1, the J gene TRBJ1-5; tentative D call: TRBD1 (5 bases). Per germline, CDR1 SGHRS and CDR2 YFSETQ. Trimming stripped 0 bases from V and 1 base from J, with 11 bases between. The CDR3 has 16 amino acids. The CDR3, as DNA: TGCGCCAGCAGCTTGGAAGGGGTGGGGAGCAATCAGCCCCAGCATTTT. Amino acid sequence: CASSLEGVGSNQPQHF.

The genes are TRBV5-1 and TRBJ2-3, with 7 bases fitting TRBD1. CDR1 and CDR2 from the germline V gene are SGHRS and YFSETQ. Trimming removed 4 bases from V and 6 bases from J; junction bases left unmatched: 8. This CDR3 region has 14 residues. The CDR3 reads CASSKKTGADTQYF. DNA of the CDR3: TGCGCCAGCAGCAAGAAAACAGGGGCGGATACGCAGTATTTT.

This clone was counted only a few times. The genes are TRBV7-2 and TRBJ1-5; D possibly corresponds to TRBD1 (6 bases). Germline loops: CDR1 SGHTA, CDR2 FQGNSA. This CDR3 is built from 13 residues. V lost 5 bases to trimming and J lost 3 bases, with 8 bases between them. CDR3 DNA sequence: TGTGCCAGCAGCGGACAGACCAATCAGCCCCAGCATTTT. Translating it yields CASSGQTNQPQHF.

In its sample, this clone was seen once. This chain uses TRBV4-2 with TRBJ2-7; TRBD1 matches 7 bases. V lost 5 bases to trimming and J lost 5 bases; unmatched junction nucleotides: 6. Germline V gives CDR1 LGHNA, CDR2 YNFKEQ. CDR3 length equals 13 residues. The CDR3: CASSFGQVNEQYF. The CDR3 DNA reads TGTGCCAGCAGCTTCGGACAGGTCAACGAGCAGTACTTC.

This clone turned up a few times. The gene calls are TRBV5-4 and TRBJ1-2; the D gene is possibly TRBD1 (6 bases). Germline CDR1 reads SGHNT; CDR2 reads YYREEE (reference sequence). Trimming shortened V by 4 bases and J by 4 bases, and 14 bases separated the two germline ends. The CDR3 extends over 14 amino acids. The DNA of the CDR3 is TGTGCCAGCAGCGCACTGGACAGTCCCTATGGCTACACCTTC. Encoded protein: CASSALDSPYGYTF.

V usage is TRBV7-9 and J usage is TRBJ2-5, with D possibly TRBD1 on 6 matching bases. Trimming stripped 4 bases from V and 3 bases from J, with 9 bases between. The CDR3 length is 13 residues. Germline CDR1 reads SEHNR; CDR2 reads FQNEAQ (reference sequence). The CDR3 coding sequence is TGTGCCAGCAGCTCCTCAGGGGAAGAGACCCAGTACTTC. Its protein is CASSSSGEETQYF. The entire variable domain, with the rest obtained from reference TRBV7-9 and TRBJ2-5, is as follows: DTGVSQNPRHKITKRGQNVTFRCDPISEHNRLYWYRQTLGQGPEFLTYFQNEAQLEKSRLLSDRFSAERPKGSFSTLEIQRTEQGDSAMYLCASSSSGEETQYFGPGTRLLVL.

CDR3 bases: TGTGCCAGCAGTGAAGGTCACGGACAGGGTTTTCAGCCCCAGCATTTT. This sequence encodes CASSEGHGQGFQPQHF. The chain uses TRBV6-1 and TRBJ1-5; 8 bases map to TRBD1. The CDR3 length is 16 residues. V shed 1 base, J shed 6 bases, and the junction held 8 bases outside the gene matches. Germline lookup yields CDR1 MNHNS and CDR2 SASEGT.

By frequency in the sample, this clone is large. V and J are TRBV2 and TRBJ1-6; 7 bases match TRBD1. The germline gives CDR1 SNHLY, CDR2 FYNNEI. The CDR3 consists of 15 residues. Unmatched junction bases numbered 6, after V lost 6 bases and J lost 4 bases. CDR3 sequence reads: CASRRDSYYNSPLHF. The CDR3 coding sequence is TGTGCCAGCAGACGGGACAGCTATTATAATTCACCCCTCCACTTT.

The chain recombines TRBV4-1 with TRBJ2-2; TRBD1 matches at 7 bases. The germline V gene encodes CDR1 MGHRA and CDR2 YSYEKL. This CDR3 has 14 amino acids. Unmatched junction bases numbered 5, after V lost 4 bases and J lost 6 bases. The CDR3: CASSLDRVSGELFF. CDR3 in DNA: TGCGCCAGCAGCCTAGACAGGGTTTCCGGGGAGCTGTTTTTT.

This sequence joins TRBV21-1 and TRBJ2-1; the D call of TRBD2 is as the table states it, not checked on the DNA. TRBV21-1 is tagged as a pseudogene. The CDR3 has 15 amino acids. The CDR3 DNA is TGTGCCAGCAGCAAAGGACTAGCGGGAAGCCATGAGCAGTTCTTC. Amino acid sequence: CASSKGLAGSHEQFF.

The chain employs TRBV10-1 and TRBJ2-7, with D possibly matching TRBD2 (6 bases). Germline loops: CDR1 WNHNN, CDR2 SYGVQD (reference sequence). With 9 bases removed from V and 0 bases from J, the gap between germline ends came to 12 bases. The CDR3 has 13 amino acids. DNA for the CDR3: TGCGCCAGTGATCGGGACTCCTCCTACGAGCAGTACTTC. This gives the protein CASDRDSSYEQYF.

The rearrangement links TRBV5-6 to TRBJ2-2; possibly TRBD1 for D (5 bases). The CDR3 is 15 residues long. Trimming removed 2 bases at V and 1 base at J, with 9 bases between. CDR1 and CDR2 from the germline V gene are SGHDT and YYEEEE. CDR3 residues: CASSFRTKNTGELFF. CDR3 sequence (DNA): TGTGCCAGCAGCTTCCGGACAAAGAACACCGGGGAGCTGTTTTTT. Together with reference TRBV5-6 and TRBJ2-2, the CDR3 gives the full variable domain: DAGVTQSPTHLIKTRGQQVTLRCSPKSGHDTVSWYQQALGQGPQFIFQYYEEEERQRGNFPDRFSGHQFPNYSSELNVNALLLGDSALYLCASSFRTKNTGELFFGEGSRLTVL.

Only a few counts were recorded for this clone. The CDR3 reads CASTMTSGGYRGETQYF. CDR3 DNA: TGTGCCAGCACCATGACTAGCGGGGGTTACCGGGGGGAGACCCAGTACTTC. This chain joins TRBV18 and TRBJ2-5, with 12 bases matching TRBD2. V shed 8 bases, J shed 5 bases, and the junction held 15 bases outside the gene matches. CDR3 length: 17 amino acids. CDR1 is KGHSH and CDR2 is LQKENI in the germline V gene.

J is TRBJ2-3 and V is TRBV7-2, with TRBD2 matching over 7 bases. This CDR3 has 16 residues. Germline V gene lookup returns CDR1 SGHTA and CDR2 FQGNSA. With V trimmed by 4 bases and J by 1 base, 8 bases remained unmatched. This CDR3 reads CASSSALAARTDTQYF. Here the CDR3 DNA reads TGTGCCAGCAGCTCTGCCCTAGCGGCTCGCACAGATACGCAGTATTTT.

The chain is built from TRBV5-5 and TRBJ2-1, with unresolved D. CDR1 and CDR2 (germline): SGHKS, YYEKEE (reference sequence). The length of the CDR3 is 12 residues. With 2 bases removed from V and 4 bases from J, the gap between germline ends came to 4 bases. The CDR3 nucleotides are TGTGCCAGCAGCTTTAAATACAATGAGCAGTTCTTC. Encoded protein: CASSFKYNEQFF. The full variable domain, completed using reference TRBV5-5 and TRBJ2-1, is DAGVTQSPTHLIKTRGQQVTLRCSPISGHKSVSWYQQVLGQGPQFIFQYYEKEERGRGNFPDRFSARQFPNYSSELNVNALLLGDSALYLCASSFKYNEQFFGPGTRLTVL.

The CDR3 coding sequence is TGTGCCAGCTCACCACCGTCCCTCGAGCAGTACTTC. Protein sequence: CASSPPSLEQYF. The chain joins TRBV18 to TRBJ2-7; D remains ambiguous. CDR3 length equals 12 residues. Germline CDR1 and CDR2: KGHSH and LQKENI. With 0 bases removed from V and 6 bases from J, the gap between germline ends came to 6 bases.

The chain links TRBV5-6 to TRBJ2-5; a weak D match, TRBD2 (5 bases). V shed 0 bases and J shed 3 bases, with 15 bases lying between them. CDR3 length: 16 residues. CDR1 is SGHDT, CDR2 YYEEEE, per germline. In DNA, the CDR3 is TGTGCCAGCAGCTTGGGGCGAGGGAGAATTGAAGAGACCCAGTACTTC. Translation gives CASSLGRGRIEETQYF.

The chain uses TRBV7-2 and TRBJ1-6; TRBD1 is a possible D gene (6 bases). Germline CDR1 SGHTA, CDR2 FQGNSA. The length of the CDR3 is 14 residues. V lost 2 bases and J lost 6, with 8 bases in between. The CDR3 nucleotides are TGTGCCAGCAGCTTAAACAGGGTTAATTCACCCCTCCACTTT. This encodes CASSLNRVNSPLHF.

The chain carries TRBV18 and TRBJ2-7; perhaps TRBD1 as D (5 bases). V was shortened by 9 bases and J by 3 bases, with 18 bases between the two germline ends. Germline loops: CDR1 KGHSH, CDR2 LQKENI. This CDR3 region has 14 residues. CDR3: CARPESPRVYEQYF. In DNA form, the CDR3 reads TGTGCCAGGCCTGAAAGTCCCAGGGTCTACGAGCAGTACTTC.

In this sample, this clone turned up a few times. The CDR3 DNA is TGTGCCAGCAGCTTAGTGGGCGGCTATGGCTACACCTTC. This gives the protein CASSLVGGYGYTF. The chain joins TRBV7-8 to TRBJ1-2; D is unclear. V lost 1 base, J lost 4 bases, and 7 bases lay in between. Germline-derived CDR1 and CDR2 are SGHVS and FQNEAQ. The CDR3 runs to 13 residues.

The chain has TRBV5-1 and TRBJ2-5, with D perhaps TRBD2 (7 bases). Trimming stripped 9 bases from V and 5 bases from J, with 20 bases between. Germline V gene data show CDR1 as SGHRS and CDR2 as YFSETQ. The CDR3 loop spans 14 amino acids. The CDR3, as DNA: TGCGCCACCTCGGTCCCGGGGGGCGAGGAGACCCAGTACTTC. It yields the protein CATSVPGGEETQYF.

V usage is TRBV4-2 and J usage is TRBJ2-3; D is tentatively TRBD1 or TRBD2 (6 bases each). Per germline, CDR1 LGHNA and CDR2 YNFKEQ. Trimming pared 5 bases from V and 4 bases from J, leaving 16 bases between. This CDR3 region has 15 residues. Written as DNA, the CDR3 is TGTGCCAGCAGCGCCCCTAAACGGGGGCCAGATACGCAGTATTTT. Encoded protein: CASSAPKRGPDTQYF.

V gene TRBV4-1 combines with J gene TRBJ1-5; D ambiguous. The V end lost 0 bases, the J end lost 7 bases, and 7 bases lay between the germline ends. The CDR3 runs 13 residues. Germline V CDR1 and CDR2: MGHRA, YSYEKL. The CDR3 coding sequence is TGCGCCAGCAGCCAAGATACAGTGCAGCCCCAGCATTTT. Protein product: CASSQDTVQPQHF.

This chain links TRBV5-1 with TRBJ2-1; 7 bases agree with TRBD1. With V trimmed by 0 bases and J by 2 bases, 2 bases remained unmatched. The CDR3 covers 15 residues. Germline CDR1 and CDR2: SGHRS and YFSETQ. Written as DNA, the CDR3 is TGCGCCAGCAGCTTGGAGGGACAGACCTACAATGAGCAGTTCTTC. Translated: CASSLEGQTYNEQFF.

The rearrangement links TRBV7-9 to TRBJ2-3; the match to TRBD1 covers 10 bases. This CDR3 has 12 residues. Germline CDR1 is SEHNR and CDR2 is FQNEAQ (reference sequence). The V segment lost 4 bases and the J segment 13 bases; nucleotides outside the gene matches: 5. This CDR3 is CASSSGTGAKYF. DNA of the CDR3: TGTGCCAGCAGCTCCGGGACAGGGGCAAAGTATTTT.

This clone showed up just a few times. The V gene is TRBV30, the J gene TRBJ1-1; 9 bases map to TRBD1. The CDR3 loop spans 14 amino acids. Germline V gene sequence: CDR1 GTSNPN, CDR2 SVGIG (reference sequence). Unmatched junction bases numbered 11, after V lost 2 bases and J lost 10 bases. Here the CDR3 reads CAWSIGDRVSGAFF. CDR3 sequence (DNA): TGTGCCTGGAGTATAGGGGACAGGGTAAGTGGAGCTTTCTTT.

The V call is TRBV29-1, the J call TRBJ1-1, with 12 bases aligning to TRBD1. CDR1 SQVTM and CDR2 ANQGSEA come from the germline V gene. V gave up 7 bases and J gave up 4 bases; unmatched junction bases: 7. The CDR3 length is 14 residues. The CDR3 nucleotides are TGCAGCGCCAGGGGGACAGGGGGCCGCACTGAAGCTTTCTTT. Protein product: CSARGTGGRTEAFF. Full variable domain (rest looked up from reference TRBV29-1 and TRBJ1-1): SAVISQKPSRDICQRGTSLTIQCQVDSQVTMMFWYRQQPGQSLTLIATANQGSEATYESGFVIDKFPISRPNLTFSTLTVSNMSPEDSSIYLCSARGTGGRTEAFFGQGTRLTVV.

The chain employs TRBV30 and TRBJ2-5; 7 bases line up with TRBD2. CDR1 is GTSNPN, CDR2 SVGIG, per germline (reference sequence). This CDR3 is built from 14 residues. J lost 2 bases, V lost 2 bases, and 5 bases had no gene match. The CDR3 region has the DNA TGTGCCTGGAGTCTCAGCGGGGTACAAGAGACCCAGTACTTC. Its protein product is CAWSLSGVQETQYF.

The chain has TRBV25-1 and TRBJ2-5; D may be TRBD1 (6 bases). Germline CDR1 reads MGHDK; CDR2 reads SYGVNS. The CDR3 runs 16 residues. The V end was cut by 2 bases, the J end by 5 bases, with 18 bases between. CDR3: CASSEDVGGPGETQYF. CDR3 nucleotides: TGTGCCAGCAGTGAAGATGTAGGGGGACCGGGGGAGACCCAGTACTTC.